This T cell receptor beta chain was recorded in a study of T cell responses to AZD1222 COVID-19 vaccine. The germline gives CDR1 LNHDA, CDR2 SQIVND (reference sequence). Germline trimming cut 3 bases from V and 1 base from J; bases unmatched to any gene: 0. The CDR3 consists of 14 residues. The repertoire was sequenced with immunoSEQ multiplex PCR; TCRdb's copy has only in-frame clones and lacks some. The sample includes about 100,000 clones, about 86% of them seen just once. This receptor was taken from an adult in good health. The sequencing here drew on peripheral blood, taken on day 0 of AZD1222 vaccination. The chain combines TRBV19 with TRBJ2-3; 8 nucleotides agree with TRBD1. CDR3: CASSMGQGTDTQYF. For the CDR3, the DNA is TGTGCCAGTAGTATGGGACAGGGCACAGATACGCAGTATTTT.